A selection of T cell receptor beta chains follows, all from one sample in a study of beta chain features in type 1 diabetes. Sequencing used immunoSEQ multiplex PCR; TCRdb keeps in-frame clones, though not all of them. The repertoire includes 350,000 to 450,000 clones, roughly 14% of them detected once, and roughly 0.04% sits in the top ten. Sequencing used naive CD4+ T cells from blood. Receptors originate from a man aged 30 to 39 in good health. Each CDR3 is given with its conserved first and last residue. A D gene is named only where the DNA matches it firmly. Clone size is given for some rows only: seen once, a few or many times, or a class if the clone is expanded.

TRBV10-1,-,-,TRBJ1-5,TGCGCCAGCAGTGGTGGGGGCAATCAGCCCCAGCATTTT,CASSGGGNQPQHF
TRBV7-8,few,TRBD1,TRBJ1-2,TGTGCCAGCAGCCGAGCTGGGACAGGGTTAATTAGGCCGGAGGGCTACACCTTC,CASSRAGTGLIRPEGYTF
TRBV15,-,-,TRBJ2-2,TGTGCCACCAGCAGAGCTATTGGGGAGCTGTTTTTT,CATSRAIGELFF
TRBV9,few,-,TRBJ2-5,TGTGCCAGCAGCACCGGGGAGGTCAAGAAGACCCAGTACTTC,CASSTGEVKKTQYF
TRBV7-9,-,TRBD1,TRBJ2-1,TGTGCCAGCAGCCCAAATGACAGGGATAGGAATGAGCAGTTCTTC,CASSPNDRDRNEQFF
TRBV4-3,once,-,TRBJ2-4,TGCGCCAGCAGCCACCTAGGACTCTCACGGGGGAAAAACATTCAGTACTTC,CASSHLGLSRGKNIQYF
TRBV29-1,few,-,TRBJ2-5,TGCAGCGTTGGGTCACGCAGGGAAGAGACCCAGTACTTC,CSVGSRREETQYF
TRBV5-1,few,TRBD2,TRBJ2-1,TGCGCCAGCAGCGAGGGACTAGCGGGAGTTATTGAGCAGTTCTTC,CASSEGLAGVIEQFF
TRBV29-1,-,-,TRBJ1-1,TGCAGCGTTGAAGATCAGCCGGGCACTGAAGCTTTCTTT,CSVEDQPGTEAFF
TRBV5-1,-,TRBD2,TRBJ2-5,TGCGCCAGCAGCTTTAATACCGGGACTAGCCGGGAGACCCAGTACTTC,CASSFNTGTSRETQYF
TRBV7-2,-,-,TRBJ2-1,TGTGCCACGACCAGAAAAGTCCCCCACAATGAGCAGTTCTTC,CATTRKVPHNEQFF
TRBV10-3,-,TRBD1,TRBJ2-7,TGTGCCATCAGTGACCCGGTCCGGGGGACAGGCCTATACGAGCAGTACTTC,CAISDPVRGTGLYEQYF
TRBV5-6,-,TRBD1,TRBJ2-1,TGTGCCAGCAGCTTCGCAGGGGGACGCGAGCAGTTCTTC,CASSFAGGREQFF
TRBV28,-,TRBD1,TRBJ2-1,TGTGCCAGCTCTCCTCGAGGGACAGGGTCCTACAATGAGCAGTTCTTC,CASSPRGTGSYNEQFF
TRBV7-2,-,-,TRBJ1-6,TGTGCCAGCACAATACTGGGCTTTGGGTCACCCCTCCACTTT,CASTILGFGSPLHF
TRBV7-2,few,TRBD2,TRBJ2-7,TGTGCCAGCAGCTACGGAGGGAGGGGCCACGAGCAGTACTTC,CASSYGGRGHEQYF
TRBV4-3,few,TRBD2,TRBJ2-2,TGCGCCAGCAGCCAAGATTCCCTAGCGGTCTCGGAGCTGTTTTTT,CASSQDSLAVSELFF
TRBV30,few,TRBD1,TRBJ1-1,TGTGCCATAGACAGGGGGGAGACTGAAGCTTTCTTT,CAIDRGETEAFF
TRBV7-7,few,-,TRBJ2-1,TGTGCTAGCAGCCCCAACCATGGGAGGAGCTACAATGAGCAGTTCTTC,CASSPNHGRSYNEQFF
TRBV15,few,-,TRBJ2-2,TGTGCCACCAGCAGAGCTGGCTTAGGGGTCGCCGGGGAGCTGTTTTTT,CATSRAGLGVAGELFF
TRBV6-5,few,TRBD2,TRBJ2-3,TGTGCCAGCAGTTACTCGGGACTAGCGGGAGATACGCAGTATTTT,CASSYSGLAGDTQYF
TRBV29-1,few,-,TRBJ1-3,TGCAGCGTTGAAAGGGTATCTGGAAACACCATATATTTT,CSVERVSGNTIYF
TRBV5-1,-,TRBD1,TRBJ1-2,TGCGCCAGCAGCTTGGAGGGACAGTTCCCTAACTATGGCTACACCTTC,CASSLEGQFPNYGYTF
TRBV7-2,few,-,TRBJ2-5,TGTGCCAGCAGCCCTTCTATGTCGGGCGGGGAGCGCCAAGAGACCCAGTACTTC,CASSPSMSGGERQETQYF
TRBV5-4,-,TRBD2,TRBJ2-1,TGTGCCAGCAGCGGGAGACTAGCGGAGTACAATGAGCAGTTCTTC,CASSGRLAEYNEQFF
TRBV9,-,TRBD2,TRBJ2-3,TGTGCCAGCAGCGTAGCCGGGGGGGCGGTTGATACGCAGTATTTT,CASSVAGGAVDTQYF
TRBV29-1,-,-,TRBJ2-3,TGCAGCGTTTGCTCCGGGACATGCAAGGCAGATACGCAGTATTTT,CSVCSGTCKADTQYF
TRBV9,few,-,TRBJ2-7,TGTGCCAGCAGCGTACTGGGAGACTCCTACGAGCAGTACTTC,CASSVLGDSYEQYF
TRBV19,few,-,TRBJ2-7,TGTGCCAGTAGTATCTTCAAGAACTACGAGCAGTACTTC,CASSIFKNYEQYF
TRBV25-1,-,-,TRBJ1-2,TGTGCCAGCAGTGAAGGAGGGGATGGCTACACCTTC,CASSEGGDGYTF
TRBV7-9,-,-,TRBJ1-2,TGTGCCAGCACCCGCTTGGAGGCCGGCTACACCTTC,CASTRLEAGYTF
TRBV4-3,few,-,TRBJ1-1,TGCGCCAGCAGAGGACGGAAGGCTGAAGCTTTCTTT,CASRGRKAEAFF
TRBV5-6,-,TRBD1,TRBJ1-3,TGTGCCAGCAGCCCCAGGGACAGTTGGGAAGCTGGAAACACCATATATTTT,CASSPRDSWEAGNTIYF
TRBV11-2,-,-,TRBJ2-5,TGTGCCAGCAGCTTACTTCAGGGAAAGTACCAAGAGACCCAGTACTTC,CASSLLQGKYQETQYF
TRBV13,-,-,TRBJ2-7,TGTGCCAGCAGCTTAGCGTCAGGGGTTGGCGAGCAGTACTTC,CASSLASGVGEQYF
TRBV29-1,few,-,TRBJ2-3,TGCAGCGTTGTATGGCCCCGGGGCACAGATACGCAGTATTTT,CSVVWPRGTDTQYF
TRBV15,few,-,TRBJ1-4,TGTGCCACCAGCAAGCGGAATCCTCGGGCCTCGAAACTGTTTTTT,CATSKRNPRASKLFF
TRBV30,-,-,TRBJ1-1,TGTGCCTGGACAAGGTTGACTGAAGCTTTCTTT,CAWTRLTEAFF
TRBV9,few,-,TRBJ2-6,TGTGCCAGCAGCGTAGCCCACACTGGGGCCAACGTCCTGACTTTC,CASSVAHTGANVLTF
TRBV9,few,-,TRBJ1-2,TGTGCCAGCAGCAGTACAGGGTTTGGCTACACCTTC,CASSSTGFGYTF
TRBV7-2,-,-,TRBJ2-3,TGTGCCAGCAGCTTACAGAGACAGGGCACAGATACGCAGTATTTT,CASSLQRQGTDTQYF
TRBV2,few,TRBD1,TRBJ2-5,TGTGCCAGCAGTCCCGGGACAGGGTTGAAGACCCAGTACTTC,CASSPGTGLKTQYF
TRBV7-2,few,-,TRBJ1-1,TGTGCCAGCAGCCGTGGGGGGATGAACACTGAAGCTTTCTTT,CASSRGGMNTEAFF
TRBV11-2,few,TRBD2,TRBJ2-3,TGTGCCAGCAGCTTGAGAGGACTAGCGGGAGTAACGGATACGCAGTATTTT,CASSLRGLAGVTDTQYF
TRBV4-3,few,-,TRBJ1-2,TGCGCCAGCAGCCAAGACAACTATTCGGGCTACACCTTC,CASSQDNYSGYTF
TRBV14,many,-,TRBJ2-3,TGTGCCAGCAGCCAAGGAATTCCAGGGTCAGGCACAGATACGCAGTATTTT,CASSQGIPGSGTDTQYF
TRBV9,few,-,TRBJ2-1,TGTGCCAGCAGCGTAGCTGGGGCAGGTTACAATGAGCAGTTCTTC,CASSVAGAGYNEQFF
TRBV5-4,-,-,TRBJ2-7,TGTGCCAGCAGCCTGGAGGGACCCGTGGTACACTACGAGCAGTACTTC,CASSLEGPVVHYEQYF
TRBV29-1,few,TRBD1,TRBJ2-2,TGCAGCGTTGAGAGCAGGGGGCGGAGGGCCGGGGAGCTGTTTTTT,CSVESRGRRAGELFF
TRBV7-9,-,-,TRBJ1-1,TGTGCCAGCAGCTTAGACCCAAACACTGAAGCTTTCTTT,CASSLDPNTEAFF
TRBV23-1,-,TRBD1,TRBJ1-1,TGCGCCAGCTTTACAGGGGCGCGGGTGAACACTGAAGCTTTCTTT,CASFTGARVNTEAFF
TRBV7-2,few,-,TRBJ1-1,TGTGCCAGCAGCCGTAACACTGAAGCTTTCTTT,CASSRNTEAFF
TRBV4-2,-,TRBD1,TRBJ2-6,TGTGCCAGCAGCCACGTCTCACCGGGACAGGTGAGCTCTGGGGCCAACGTCCTGACTTTC,CASSHVSPGQVSSGANVLTF
TRBV6-5,few,-,TRBJ2-5,TGTGCCAGCAGACGTTCTGCAGAGACCCAGTACTTC,CASRRSAETQYF
TRBV7-9,few,-,TRBJ2-3,TGTGCCAGCAGCCCCCGTCGGGGGACCACAGATACGCAGTATTTT,CASSPRRGTTDTQYF
TRBV27,-,-,TRBJ1-2,TGTGCCAGCAGTTTACAGAAGAACTATGGCTACACCTTC,CASSLQKNYGYTF
TRBV18,few,-,TRBJ2-1,TGTGCCAGCTCAAACGGGACACCCAGCTCCTACAATGAGCAGTTCTTC,CASSNGTPSSYNEQFF
TRBV12-5,few,TRBD1,TRBJ2-1,TGTGCTAGTGGTATCCCCCGGGACAGGGGGCGGAATGAGCAGTTCTTC,CASGIPRDRGRNEQFF